The text below deals with one T cell receptor beta chain. Its binding antigen is unknown. No much larger clonotype is one base removed from it; base qualities were not supplied. This entry belongs to a study of blood T cell repertoires in COVID-19 (dated by TCRdb to 2018 to 2020). Concerning the study at large: Collaborator samples came from the United States, Italy and Spain and covered acute and convalescent phases of COVID-19. The prospective study material was composed of cDNA or gDNA derived from T cells, B-cell-depleted T cells, or PBMCs. Deeply sampled blood TCRbeta repertoires from subjects exposed to, actively infected with, or recovered from COVID-19 were included in the dataset. The repertoires were released in a freely available public database meant as a resource for research on the immune response to SARS-CoV-2. The samples were drawn from the first 160 participants of the ongoing ImmuneRACE study and from under 1,500 subjects provided by 6 global collaborators. Nearly every sample came with metadata listing a de-identified subject ID, COVID-19 status, age in years and sex. HLA class I and class II types, where available, came from metadata supplied by the sample provider rather than from assay-based typing. General findings and caveats noted by the study authors: Clinical and demographic metadata were provided uncurated, with the amount varying by source and participant.

Whole blood was collected in K2EDTA tubes by collaborating institutions according to the institutions' own protocols. For TCRbeta analysis, collaborators shipped samples in one of three forms: frozen whole blood, isolated PBMCs, or DNA extracted from either of those sample types. The CDR3 has 14 amino acids, counting the end cysteine and phenylalanine. Just CDR3 DNA is preserved here, 42 bases in frame from base 1. Between the V and J ends, shortened by 1 base and 2 bases respectively, the junction contains 11 bases. The germline V gene (reference sequence) gives CDR1 as GTSNPN and CDR2 as SVGIG. TCRbeta CDR3 regions were amplified from genomic DNA using the immunoSEQ Assay, a bias-controlled multiplex PCR. The authors' pipeline ran thus. The number of nucleated cells in each sample was estimated by amplification of reference gene primers within the assay. To quantify the absolute abundance of each unique TCRbeta CDR3 rearrangement, sequence reads were collapsed and filtered. For each sample, productive Simpson clonality was calculated by taking the square root of Simpson's diversity index across productive rearrangements. TCRdb re-hosts the immuneACCESS table, in-frame sequences only. Its copies lack some clones; in the studies checked, an unresolved V gene accounts for under half of them, and the cause for the rest is not known. V and J calls and clone size are copied from that table; D and trimming were computed from the DNA. Counted in this sample were under 300,000 clones; 75% to 90% of them appeared once. The ten largest clonotypes hold about 3% of the sample.

Source material: peripheral blood. The V and J segments used are TRBV30 and TRBJ1-2; a tentative D match to TRBD1 spans 6 bases. The source is a woman aged 25 to 45 with active or convalescent COVID-19. CDR3 loop: CAWSEGESNYGYTF. The DNA sequence is given as TGTGCCTGGAGTGAGGGGGAGTCAAACTATGGCTACACCTTC. With all but the CDR3 taken from the reference TRBV30 and TRBJ1-2 genes, the full variable domain is: SQTIHQWPATLVQPVGSPLSLECTVEGTSNPNLYWYRQAAGRGLQLLFYSVGIGQISSEVPQNLSASRPQDRQFILSSKKLLLSDSGFYLCAWSEGESNYGYTFGSGTRLTVV.